These T cell receptor beta chains were read from a single sample in a study of blood T cells in healthy people across ages. TCRdb re-derived calls from the 5' RACE reads in MiXCR, one entry per CDR3 protein. The table lists about 1.5 million distinct CDR3 sequences, roughly 43% of them singletons. The sample taken for sequencing was blood. Receptor source: a young woman in good health. Each CDR3 is given without its conserved first and last residue.

TRBV19 ASSMYDTQY
TRBV4-3 ASSQVAGYGYT
TRBV7-2 ASSLSPGPTEAF
TRBV6-5 ASSYVAGGVTGELF
TRBV20-1 SAPGSGAPSTDTQY
TRBV10-3 ATNSPNTGELF
TRBV7-2 ASSIAGGSYNEQF
TRBV4-1 ASSQDMDRLWETQY
TRBV10-3 AISESGTSGGTDTQY
TRBV24-1 ATSDRRQGSPGELF
TRBV5-5 ASSPRFGEENGYT
TRBV20-1 STTRGESADTQY
TRBV6-5 ASSYAGGAYNEKLF
TRBV5-1 ASRSGPDEKLF
TRBV2 ASRAGNEKLF
TRBV20-1 SAGDQTTSYLQY
TRBV9 ASSVDPGNNQPQH
TRBV10-3 AISEFGVYGYT
TRBV9 ASSVGSGGIFADTQY
TRBV12-3/TRBV12-4 ASTLGAEQF
TRBV10-3 AISPGQNNSPLH
TRBV20-1 SARKMNTEAF
TRBV5-1 ASSLPPGQLTHYNEQF
TRBV4-1 ASSQGNSGGNMGTDTQY
TRBV20-1 SASFLAGGSYGYT
TRBV3-1 ASSRQGHSNQPQH
TRBV7-6 ASSLFPRGSSSSTEAF
TRBV6-2/TRBV6-3 ASRQRGSVETQY
TRBV30 AWSVRGAYGYT
TRBV7-9 ASGAVGQGHGYT
TRBV27 ASSLRGVLGTEAF
TRBV2 ASAGTGDYGYT
TRBV9 ASSVYGALNTGELF
TRBV12-3/TRBV12-4 ASSLGPTGSNQPQH
TRBV10-3 AISERTDTDTQY
TRBV20-1 SARVGGSLPNQPQH
TRBV20-1 SANHRKGEIVTQY
TRBV12-3/TRBV12-4 ASSPKVTQY
TRBV6-2/TRBV6-3 ASSYSESSGPYNEQY
TRBV4-3 ASSQAGHPLYEQY
TRBV20-1 SSPTESSTEAF
TRBV30 ACPGISNTEAF
TRBV5-1 ASSFARGGSYT